Sequencing of this T cell receptor (beta chain) was carried out in a study of T cells expressing NK-cell markers. Overall study context: All TCR beta repertoires analysed originated from sorted CD3+CD56+NKG2C+, CD3+CD56+NKG2C- and CD3+CD56-NKG2C+ T cells.

This clonotype is deemed medium-sized (0.01 to 0.1%) by its frequency. Its target is not known. The germline CDR1 and CDR2 sequences are MRHNA and SNTAGT. The CDR3 has 15 amino acids. Following a re-call of the 5' RACE reads, TCRdb has one entry per CDR3 protein and lacks DNA. This table holds under 850 distinct CDR3 sequences. Study-wide results and limits: A few of the donors also had these clonotypes leading their CD3+CD56-NKG2C+ fraction. There remained a lack of clarity about HCMV specificity of expanded NKG2C+ T cell clones.

Sequencing was carried out using blood T cells: a sorted CD56 or NKG2C T cell subset, CD4+ or CD8+ T cells, or bulk PBMC T cells (not recorded which). The clonotype originates from a woman aged 50 to 60 in good health. The chain is built from TRBV6-4 and TRBJ2-3; TCRdb reports TRBD2, a call that lacks DNA to check it against. The CDR3 spells CASSEGGRSTDTQYF.